This entry lists 20 T cell receptor beta chains sequenced from one sample in a study of T cells after yellow fever vaccination. In TCRdb, the 5' RACE reads were re-called with MiXCR into one record per CDR3 protein. This table has around 610,000 distinct CDR3 sequences, approximately 13% appearing once. This material consisted of PBMCs, taken on the day of the yellow fever booster vaccination. The receptors originated from a man aged 25 to 40 who received the YFV17D yellow fever vaccine.

This clonotype was detected a few times. The J gene is TRBJ1-3, the V gene TRBV4-2; D is undetermined. The CDR3 runs 15 residues. Germline loops: CDR1 LGHNA, CDR2 YNFKEQ. V was pared by 0 bases and J by 4 bases, with 10 bases between. CDR3 nucleotide sequence: TGTGCCAGCAGCCAAGATACCTCAGAGGGAAACACCATATATTTT. Translation gives CASSQDTSEGNTIYF.

The chain employs TRBV29-1 and TRBJ1-1; D not certain. Between the trimmed V and J ends, which lost 0 bases and 5 bases, there was a span of 10 bases. CDR1 is SQVTM, CDR2 ANQGSEA, per germline. This CDR3 is 13 amino acids long. CDR3 sequence reads: CSVEEQIGTEAFF. The CDR3 coding sequence is TGCAGCGTTGAAGAACAAATCGGGACTGAAGCTTTCTTT.

This clonotype was recorded many times. Being one base from a much bigger clone, this may be a read error. The chain combines TRBV4-3 with TRBJ2-7; D not resolved. CDR1 LGHNA and CDR2 YSLEER come from the germline V gene. The CDR3 has 14 residues. The CDR3 DNA follows: TGCGCCAGCAGCCTTTCACTTGAAATCTACGAGCAGCACTTC. Translated, it gives CASSLSLEIYEQHF.

The chain is built from TRBV7-2 and TRBJ2-1; D not resolved. Trimming took off 5 bases at V and 9 bases at J, with 23 bases between the two ends. CDR1 is SGHTA and CDR2 is FQGNSA in the germline V gene. This CDR3 contains 16 residues. The CDR3 region has the DNA TGTGCCAGCAGCCCCCACAACCCGACACGCTACGGTGAGCAGTTCTTC. Its protein product is CASSPHNPTRYGEQFF.

This clonotype showed up just a few times. This rearrangement joins TRBV20-1 to TRBJ2-5; 11 bases line up with TRBD2. V shed 5 bases and J 2 bases; nucleotides not matched to a gene: 10. CDR1 is DFQATT, CDR2 SNEGSKA, per germline (reference sequence). The CDR3 totals 16 residues. CDR3 amino acids: CSASGTSGMGQETQYF. The DNA for the CDR3 is TGCAGTGCTTCCGGGACTAGCGGTATGGGGCAAGAGACCCAGTACTTC.

This clonotype has a handful of counts. The chain employs TRBV7-6 and TRBJ2-7, with D possibly being TRBD1 (5 bases). The germline CDR1 and CDR2 sequences are SGHVS and FNYEAQ. The V end was cut by 5 bases, the J end by 0 bases, with 14 bases between. There are 15 residues in the CDR3. The CDR3 DNA sequence: TGTGCCAGCAGCCCCCTTCAGGGCCACTCCTACGAGCAGTACTTC. Protein sequence: CASSPLQGHSYEQYF.

This chain connects TRBV5-5 to TRBJ2-7; 9 bases map to TRBD1. The germline CDR1 and CDR2 sequences are SGHKS and YYEKEE (reference sequence). J lost 6 bases, V lost 4 bases, and 14 bases had no gene match. The CDR3 consists of 16 residues. The CDR3 nucleotides read TGTGCCAGCAGCATAACAGGGGGCTTTAGTTTTGGCGAGCAGTACTTC. Residues: CASSITGGFSFGEQYF.

This clonotype was recorded a few times. The rearrangement joins TRBV29-1 to TRBJ2-5; 12 bases match TRBD1. After removal of 3 bases from V and 5 bases from J, the junction contained 7 bases not matched to a gene. CDR3 size: 15 residues. Germline V lookup: CDR1 SQVTM, CDR2 ANQGSEA. The DNA of the CDR3 is TGCAGCGTTGAGCGGCCGGGACAGGGGGCGGAGACCCAGTACTTC. Amino acids: CSVERPGQGAETQYF.

J is TRBJ2-7 and V is TRBV27; 9 bases agree with TRBD1. This CDR3 is 16 amino acids long. The V segment lost 4 bases and the J segment 4 bases; nucleotides outside the gene matches: 11. Germline V gives CDR1 MNHEY, CDR2 SMNVEV (reference sequence). The CDR3 loop is CASSSRQGGLVYEQYF. CDR3 nucleotides: TGTGCCAGCAGTTCACGACAGGGGGGGCTAGTTTACGAGCAGTACTTC.

This clonotype was detected a few times. The chain couples TRBV29-1 to TRBJ2-1; 7 nucleotides match TRBD1. V lost 7 bases, J lost 9 bases, and 9 bases stayed unmatched. The CDR3 runs 12 residues. Germline-derived CDR1 and CDR2 are SQVTM and ANQGSEA. CDR3 sequence (DNA): TGCAGCGGGAACAGGGGTCAGGGTGAGCAGTTCTTC. Translation: CSGNRGQGEQFF.

This clonotype was recorded a few times. V usage is TRBV20-1 and J usage is TRBJ1-1; D unresolved. V lost 6 bases and J 5 bases, leaving 16 bases between the germline ends. Germline CDR1 and CDR2: DFQATT and SNEGSKA (reference sequence). This CDR3 has 13 residues. The CDR3 coding sequence is TGCAGTGCAAGCGGAGTGAGGCGGACTGAAGCTTTCTTT. Amino acid sequence: CSASGVRRTEAFF.

This clonotype was counted between two and nine times. V usage is TRBV7-2 and J usage is TRBJ2-3; tentatively, D is TRBD1 or TRBD2 (5 bases each). The CDR3 consists of 16 residues. Between the trimmed V and J ends, which lost 5 bases and 6 bases, there was a span of 21 bases. Germline loops: CDR1 SGHTA, CDR2 FQGNSA. CDR3 loop: CASSQGVGDPSDTQYF. CDR3 DNA sequence: TGTGCCAGCAGCCAAGGGGTTGGGGACCCGTCGGATACGCAGTATTTT.

The sample holds a few counts of this clonotype. The conserved closing phenylalanine or tryptophan is absent in this CDR3, likely reflecting a read error. It is unclear where the CDR3 begins or ends on the DNA, so no DNA is shown, and the CDR3 is as TCRdb lists it. The chain uses TRBV15 and TRBJ2-1; whether TRBD2, the table's D call, matches the DNA was not checked. The CDR3 region is 12 residues in length, termini included. The V gene's germline CDR1 is LNHNV and CDR2 YYDKDF (reference sequence). The CDR3 here is CATSRVGGLVDI.

The rearrangement links TRBV6-2 or TRBV6-3 to TRBJ1-1; unclear D gene. CDR1 is MNHEY, CDR2 SVGEGT, per germline. The V gene lost 2 bases and the J gene lost 1 base, with 8 bases spanning the gap. The CDR3 runs 14 residues. CDR3 in DNA: TGTGCCAGCAGTTACCCCCGACAGAACACTGAAGCTTTCTTT. Translating gives CASSYPRQNTEAFF.

In this sample, this clonotype turned up a few times. The chain has TRBV14 and TRBJ2-1; D is unclear. Germline CDR1 is SGHDN and CDR2 is FVKESK. Trimming stripped 1 base from V and 4 bases from J, with 11 bases between. The CDR3 spans 15 residues. CDR3 sequence reads: CASSQGQPYYNEQFF. For the CDR3, the DNA is TGTGCCAGCAGCCAAGGTCAACCTTATTACAATGAGCAGTTCTTC. The full variable domain, in which reference TRBV14 and TRBJ2-1 provide the parts outside the CDR3, is EAGVTQFPSHSVIEKGQTVTLRCDPISGHDNLYWYRRVMGKEIKFLLHFVKESKQDESGMPNNRFLAERTGGTYSTLKVQPAELEDSGVYFCASSQGQPYYNEQFFGPGTRLTVL.

CDR3 bases: TGTGCCAGCTCCACCGGAGGGACAGGGGGCTCTAGCTATGGCTACACCTTC. Encoded protein: CASSTGGTGGSSYGYTF. This chain joins TRBV18 and TRBJ1-2, with 12 bases aligning to TRBD1. The CDR3 is 17 residues long. The germline V gene has CDR1 KGHSH and CDR2 LQKENI. V lost 6 bases and J lost 4; bases outside the gene matches: 12. Looking up the rest from reference TRBV18 and TRBJ1-2 gives the full variable domain: NAGVMQNPRHLVRRRGQEARLRCSPMKGHSHVYWYRQLPEEGLKFMVYLQKENIIDESGMPKERFSAEFPKEGPSILRIQQVVRGDSAAYFCASSTGGTGGSSYGYTFGSGTRLTVV.

The chain couples TRBV15 to TRBJ2-3, with TRBD2 as a possible D gene (5 bases). Germline V gene sequence: CDR1 LNHNV, CDR2 YYDKDF (reference sequence). The V end was cut by 8 bases, the J end by 1 base, with 10 bases between. This CDR3 contains 13 residues. Written as DNA, the CDR3 is TGTGCCACCCAGAGGGAGCGCACAGATACGCAGTATTTT. This sequence encodes CATQRERTDTQYF.

This clonotype was seen more than once but under ten times. The rearrangement joins TRBV11-1 to TRBJ1-3; D remains ambiguous. This CDR3 spans 16 amino acids. V was shortened by 2 bases and J by 0 bases, with 11 bases between the two germline ends. The germline V gene encodes CDR1 SGHAT and CDR2 FQDESV (reference sequence). The CDR3 DNA sequence: TGTGCCAGCAGCTTATCTGGTGGACTCTCTGGAAACACCATATATTTT. It encodes CASSLSGGLSGNTIYF.

This clonotype came up a few times. The chain couples TRBV12-3 or TRBV12-4 to TRBJ2-7; D is ambiguous. The CDR3 totals 12 residues. V lost 2 bases, J lost 9 bases, and 11 bases lay in between. CDR3 region: CASSLFPDLQYF. Written as DNA, the CDR3 is TGTGCCAGCAGTTTATTTCCTGATTTGCAGTACTTC.

V gene TRBV12-3 or TRBV12-4 combines with J gene TRBJ2-7; 13 nucleotides line up with TRBD2. Germline trimming cut 6 bases from V and 4 bases from J; bases unmatched to any gene: 9. CDR3 length: 16 amino acids. The CDR3 coding sequence is TGTGCCAGCAGGGGGAAATGGACTAGCGGGAGTTACGAGCAGTACTTC. Its protein product is CASRGKWTSGSYEQYF.